This T cell receptor (beta chain) came from a study of shared clonotypes between healthy human individuals (TCRdb year 2020). Broadly, across the study: The cohort comprised two women and a few men aged 18 to 49 years. The study deeply sequenced blood TCR repertoires of five healthy adults to estimate repertoire size and the extent of clonotype sharing between individuals. Each donor's leukapheresis produced roughly between roughly 0.85 and 10 billion PBMCs. For each donor, CD4 naive and CD4 memory were each given three plates, CD8 naive was given two plates, and CD8 memory was given one plate. To increase sequencing depth and limit assay-specific biases, TCR repertoire library preparation and sequencing were carried out by different laboratories using diverse techniques.

CD8 naive samples were CD45RO-negative cells positively selected for CCR7, giving a CD45RA+CCR7+ population that excluded TemRA cells. The donors were healthy, HIV-negative adults with no recently reported acute infections or vaccinations. Every donor was a Caucasian adult living in Nashville, Tennessee, USA. After blood collection by leukapheresis, PBMCs were isolated using Ficoll-Histopaque density gradient centrifugation and then cryopreserved in the vapor phase of liquid nitrogen. Analytical flow cytometry was used to check the purity and quantity of every magnetically sorted T cell population. From each sorted fraction, genomic DNA was isolated and quantified by UV absorbance on a Nanodrop 2000c. This clone occurred once. This receptor's antigen is unknown. Per-base qualities were not stored, and no clone one base away is much larger. On the study overall, not on this receptor specifically: Naive subsets generally had larger estimated clonotype richness than memory subsets. The small number of donors limited the genetic and exposure-history diversity represented. Higher generation probabilities were observed for clonotypes shared by all four sorted-subset donors than for non-shared clonotypes. Sampling was restricted to blood, and TCR repertoires in tissues likely differ from the TCR repertoires found in blood. Roughly 5.2% of naive CD4, 3% to 3.5% of naive CD8, about 2.4% of memory CD4, and 0.4% of memory CD8 clonotypes were shared across several donors. Pairwise subsampling indicated that sequencing depth was expected to affect the degree of clonotype sharing among donors. Rarefaction of sorted-subset datasets indicated incomplete sequencing despite the large sequencing depth.

From V the trimming removes 4 bases and from J it removes 0 bases, while the gene matches leave 3 bases of the junction unaccounted for. CDR1 and CDR2 (MNHEY, SVGAGI) derive from the germline V gene. The CDR3 measures 16 amino acids from cysteine to phenylalanine. The kept DNA is CDR3 alone, 48 bases in frame from the first base. Using the deep immunoSEQ assay, multiplex PCR amplified TCR CDR3 regions from genomic DNA. For each cell subset, the extracted genomic DNA was distributed evenly across all wells of several immunoSEQ 96-well plates, and each plate served as one replicate. For sorted subsets, about 200 ng genomic DNA, equal to tens of thousands of T cell genomes, was loaded into each replicate PCR. Purified libraries were measured with a Qubit 3.0 fluorometer, size-checked on a Bioanalyzer 2100, and measured again with the KAPA Library Quantification kit. Every immunoSEQ 96-well plate was sequenced on a separate single-read 150-cycle Illumina NextSeq 550 flow cell. Regarding the original processing steps: Because the immunoSEQ output included only junctional sequences and no quality scores, the filtering could not be the same as the filtering used for full-length reads. To assign V/J genes and CDR3, sequences were annotated against IMGT germline references using PyIR, a Python wrapper for IgBLAST v1.9. Reads were removed for weak V/J assignments (E-value above 1e-6), missing CDR3, stop codons, out-of-frame junctions, or ambiguous translated residues. V3J clonotypes were defined as sequences sharing an identical inferred V gene, J gene, and CDR3 amino acid sequence. To compute the percentage overlap between repertoires, the number of shared unique clonotypes was divided by the size of the smaller repertoire. Three approaches were used to assess repertoire richness: RTK rarefaction, the Chao1 estimator, and Recon v2.1 estimates of unobserved clonotypes. For all TCRbeta clonotypes obtained by the gDNA method from a handful of donors, generation probabilities were computed with OLGA. TCRdb provides this immuneACCESS table in a form limited to in-frame rearrangements. Some clones are lacking; in checked studies, under half of them reflect an unresolved V gene, and why the rest are absent is not known. That table furnishes V, J and clone size, whereas the DNA furnished D and trimming. This sample is represented by some 580,000 clones; 98% of them were singletons. Clones ranked in the top ten supply approximately 0.33% of the sample.

The clonotype originates from a man between 25 and 39 years old in good health. The V gene is TRBV6-5 and the J gene is TRBJ2-5; 12 bases in between match TRBD2. Input material: naive CD8+ T cells sorted from blood. The cell subset or site label here, explained by the study, means: CD45RA+CCR7+. This receptor carries the CDR3 CASSFRTSGNQETQYF. The DNA sequence reads TGTGCCAGCAGTTTTCGGACTAGCGGGAACCAAGAGACCCAGTACTTC.